Below, one T cell receptor (beta chain) is given with its context. The sample comes from a study of blood T cell repertoires in COVID-19. Looking at the study overall: PBMCs, B-cell-depleted T cells, or T cells were the source of the cDNA or gDNA that made up the material.

As originally analysed: Reference gene primer amplification gave nucleated cell count estimates. Profiling relied on immunoSEQ multiplex PCR, and the TCRdb table lists in-frame clones only, not all of them. The V and J calls and clone size were taken over from that table, and D and trimming were inferred from the DNA. Of 50,000 to 85,000 clones in the sample, around 77% were seen once. The specimen sequenced was peripheral blood. This TCR derives from a human donor in a cohort sampled during active COVID-19.

The CDR3 loop reads CASSLALSFGEKLFF. CDR3 bases: TGTGCCAGCAGCTTAGCGCTATCTTTCGGTGAAAAACTGTTTTTT. V is TRBV7-9 and J is TRBJ1-4; D call uncertain. V lost 0 bases, J lost 7 bases, and 12 bases lay in between. Germline V lookup: CDR1 SEHNR, CDR2 FQNEAQ (reference sequence). This CDR3 has 15 amino acids.